A selection of T cell receptor beta chains follows, all from one sample in a study of CD8+ T cells in alopecia areata. The assay was immunoSEQ multiplex PCR, and TCRdb's table has in-frame clones only and misses some. The sample carries some 130,000 clones, around 60% recorded once. The sequences come from CD4+ T cells sorted from blood, collected at week 0. All receptors derive from a human donor with alopecia areata. Both conserved end residues are part of each CDR3. The order of the fields is clone size, J gene, V gene, D gene, CDR3 protein, CDR3 DNA. D genes are given only for firm matches. Expanded clones get a size class; other rows say once, few or many, or leave the size out.

>NA|TRBJ1-5|TRBV28|TRBD1
CASSLDRGSNQPQHF
TGTGCCAGCAGTCTCGACAGGGGGAGCAATCAGCCCCAGCATTTT
>few|TRBJ1-1|TRBV19|NA
CASSNLYGQTSLNTEAFF
TGTGCCAGTAGTAACCTCTACGGACAGACCTCCCTGAACACTGAAGCTTTCTTT
>NA|TRBJ1-1|TRBV7-2|NA
CASSPHRVENTEAFF
TGTGCCAGCAGCCCCCACAGGGTAGAGAACACTGAAGCTTTCTTT
>few|TRBJ2-1|TRBV10-3|NA
CAISATGNNEQFF
TGTGCCATCAGCGCCACAGGGAACAATGAGCAGTTCTTC
>few|TRBJ1-5|TRBV4-1|NA
CASNRHSSNQPQHF
TGCGCCAGCAACAGACATTCTAGCAATCAGCCCCAGCATTTT
>NA|TRBJ2-5|TRBV18|NA
CASSPSGRHGYQETQYF
TGTGCCAGCTCACCATCGGGAAGGCACGGGTACCAAGAGACCCAGTACTTC
>NA|TRBJ2-7|TRBV5-6|NA
CASSWSRGGQQYF
TGTGCCAGCAGCTGGTCCCGTGGGGGACAGCAGTACTTC
>NA|TRBJ2-3|TRBV7-6|NA
CASSFTGTDTQYF
TGTGCCAGCAGCTTTACTGGCACAGATACGCAGTATTTT
>NA|TRBJ1-2|TRBV7-8|NA
CASGGVGGYTF
TGTGCCAGCGGGGGTGTGGGTGGCTACACCTTC
>NA|TRBJ1-5|TRBV2|NA
CASSDRAGDQPQHF
TGTGCCAGCAGTGATCGGGCAGGAGATCAGCCCCAGCATTTT
>NA|TRBJ1-2|TRBV7-9|NA
CASSWDNNYGYTF
TGTGCCAGCAGCTGGGACAACAACTATGGCTACACCTTC
>NA|TRBJ2-6|TRBV12-5|NA
CASGPSGANVLTF
TGTGCTAGTGGCCCCTCTGGGGCCAACGTCCTGACTTTC
>once|TRBJ1-1|TRBV19|NA
CASKPGGVEAFF
TGTGCCAGTAAACCAGGAGGAGTGGAAGCTTTCTTT
>many|TRBJ2-7|TRBV5-1|TRBD2
CASSNLFASAGDYEQYF
TGCGCCAGCAGCAATCTTTTTGCGTCAGCGGGAGACTACGAGCAGTACTTC
>few|TRBJ2-3|TRBV7-9|NA
CASSPFAGDTQYF
TGTGCCAGCAGCCCCTTCGCGGGAGATACGCAGTATTTT
>NA|TRBJ2-1|TRBV29-1|NA
CKQGSYNEQFF
TGCAAACAGGGAAGCTACAATGAGCAGTTCTTC
>NA|TRBJ1-2|TRBV4-3|NA
CASSPQGQGRDGYTF
TGCGCCAGCAGCCCCCAAGGGCAGGGACGTGATGGCTACACCTTC
>NA|TRBJ2-5|TRBV6-5|TRBD2
CASSWRGSGVETQYF
TGTGCCAGCAGTTGGCGGGGGTCGGGGGTTGAGACCCAGTACTTC
>few|TRBJ2-3|TRBV7-2|TRBD2
CASSESGGASWADTQYF
TGTGCCAGCAGCGAGAGCGGGGGGGCCTCCTGGGCAGATACGCAGTATTTT
>few|TRBJ1-2|TRBV29-1|NA
CSAGGGGYGYTF
TGCAGCGCGGGGGGCGGCGGCTATGGCTACACCTTC
>NA|TRBJ2-2|TRBV5-1|TRBD1
CASSLGQGDTGELFF
TGCGCCAGCAGTTTGGGACAGGGGGACACCGGGGAGCTGTTTTTT
>NA|TRBJ1-4|TRBV27|TRBD1
CASSPRTGGSEKLFF
TGTGCCAGCAGTCCACGGACAGGGGGATCGGAAAAACTGTTTTTT
>NA|TRBJ2-5|TRBV7-2|NA
CASSLGLQTQYF
TGTGCCAGCAGCTTAGGTTTACAGACCCAGTACTTC
>few|TRBJ2-1|TRBV10-3|NA
CAISDVLVGDEQFF
TGTGCCATCAGTGACGTCCTCGTAGGCGATGAGCAGTTCTTC
>NA|TRBJ1-6|TRBV30|NA
CAWSADTAGNSPLHF
TGTGCCTGGAGTGCCGATACCGCAGGGAATTCACCCCTCCACTTT
>NA|TRBJ1-5|TRBV7-2|NA
CASSFTRDQPQHF
TGTGCCAGCAGCTTTACGAGGGATCAGCCCCAGCATTTT
>NA|TRBJ2-6|TRBV10-3|NA
CAISPHPGLSSGANVLTF
TGTGCCATCAGTCCCCACCCGGGACTCAGCTCTGGGGCCAACGTCCTGACTTTC
>NA|TRBJ2-4|TRBV5-1|NA
CASSLETALAKNIQYF
TGCGCCAGCAGCTTGGAGACAGCACTAGCCAAAAACATTCAGTACTTC
>NA|TRBJ2-5|TRBV6-5|NA
CASSGVGRGETQYF
TGTGCCAGCAGTGGGGTTGGGCGGGGTGAGACCCAGTACTTC